These 3 T cell receptor beta chains came from one sample sequenced in a study of beta chain features in type 1 diabetes. The study reverse transcribed the entire isolated RNA, so it sequenced expressed TCRB transcripts. Data came from immunoSEQ multiplex PCR; TCRdb stores just in-frame clones and leaves some out. The top ten hold 1% to 1.5% of the sample, which has some 220,000 clones, roughly a tenth seen once. The material sequenced was central memory CD4+ T cells from blood. The source is a man aged 18 to 30 in good health.

The chain combines TRBV30 with TRBJ2-6; D unresolved. The CDR3 contains 14 residues. Trimming pared 2 bases from V and 0 bases from J, leaving 5 bases between. Germline loops: CDR1 GTSNPN, CDR2 SVGIG (reference sequence). The CDR3 spells CAWSLGSGANVLTF. In nucleotides, the CDR3 is TGTGCCTGGAGTCTGGGCTCTGGGGCCAACGTCCTGACTTTC.

On this clone: This may be a read error: a much more frequent sequence differs by one nucleotide. The rearrangement joins TRBV30 to TRBJ2-4; a weak D match, TRBD2 (6 bases). This CDR3 region has 14 residues. Trimming took 3 bases from V and 11 from J, leaving 20 bases between them. Per germline, CDR1 GTSNPN and CDR2 SVGIG (reference sequence). The CDR3 sequence: CAWRVRDLRGFQYF. CDR3 bases: TGTGCCTGGAGGGTGCGGGACCTGAGAGGCTTTCAGTACTTC.

At least ten counts were recorded for this clone. V usage is TRBV19 and J usage is TRBJ2-1, with D possibly being TRBD1 (6 bases). The CDR3 runs to 14 residues. V was cut by 11 bases and J by 4 bases, with 18 bases left in between. Germline loops: CDR1 LNHDA, CDR2 SQIVND (reference sequence). DNA for the CDR3: TGTGCCTCCAGGGCGGTGACAGGATACAATGAGCAGTTCTTC. This codes for CASRAVTGYNEQFF.